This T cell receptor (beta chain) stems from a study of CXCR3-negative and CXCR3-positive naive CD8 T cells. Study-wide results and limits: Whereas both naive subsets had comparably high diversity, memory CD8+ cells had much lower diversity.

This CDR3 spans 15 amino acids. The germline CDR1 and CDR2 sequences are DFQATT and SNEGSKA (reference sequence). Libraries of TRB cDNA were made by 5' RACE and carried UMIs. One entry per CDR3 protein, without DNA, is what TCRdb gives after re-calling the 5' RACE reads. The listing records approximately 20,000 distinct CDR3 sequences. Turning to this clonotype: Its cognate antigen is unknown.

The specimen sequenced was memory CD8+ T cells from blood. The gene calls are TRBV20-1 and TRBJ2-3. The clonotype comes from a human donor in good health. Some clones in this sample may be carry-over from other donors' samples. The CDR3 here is CSAREFVTSTDTQYF.